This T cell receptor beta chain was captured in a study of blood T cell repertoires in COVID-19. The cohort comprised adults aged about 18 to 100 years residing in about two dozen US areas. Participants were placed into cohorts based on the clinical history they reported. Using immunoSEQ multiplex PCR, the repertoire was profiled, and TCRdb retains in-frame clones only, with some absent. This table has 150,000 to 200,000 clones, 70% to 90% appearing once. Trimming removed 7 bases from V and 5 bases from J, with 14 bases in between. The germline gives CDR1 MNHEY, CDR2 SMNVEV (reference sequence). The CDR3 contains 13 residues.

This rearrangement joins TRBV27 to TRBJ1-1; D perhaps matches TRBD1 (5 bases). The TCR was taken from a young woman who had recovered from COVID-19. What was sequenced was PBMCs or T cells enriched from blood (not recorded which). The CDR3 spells CASMEGGGTEAFF. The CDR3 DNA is TGTGCCAGCATGGAGGGTGGGGGGACTGAAGCTTTCTTT.